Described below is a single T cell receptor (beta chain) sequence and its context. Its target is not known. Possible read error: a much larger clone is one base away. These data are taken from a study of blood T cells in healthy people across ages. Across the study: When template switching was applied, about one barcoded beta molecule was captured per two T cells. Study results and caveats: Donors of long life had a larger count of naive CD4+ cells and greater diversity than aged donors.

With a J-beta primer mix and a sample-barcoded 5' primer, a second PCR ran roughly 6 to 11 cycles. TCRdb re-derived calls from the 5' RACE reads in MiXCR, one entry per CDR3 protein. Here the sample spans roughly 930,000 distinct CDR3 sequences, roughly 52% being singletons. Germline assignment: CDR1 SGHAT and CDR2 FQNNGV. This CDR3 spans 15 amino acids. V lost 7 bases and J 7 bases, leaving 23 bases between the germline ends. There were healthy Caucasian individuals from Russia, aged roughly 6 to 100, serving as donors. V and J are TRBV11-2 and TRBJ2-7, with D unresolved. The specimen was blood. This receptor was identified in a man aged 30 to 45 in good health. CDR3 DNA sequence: TGTGCCAGCATGCCTGGGGTCAGCTCCTACAATGAGCAGTACTTC. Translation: CASMPGVSSYNEQYF.